This T cell receptor beta chain was captured by sequencing in a study of T cell responses to AZD1222 COVID-19 vaccine. Overall study results and limits: Across the whole spike, CD4 TCRs peaked at regions 160-218 and 743-854. Nearly half of spike-specific TCRs reportedly target variant regions that are unmutated in the B.1.351 and B.1.1.7 variants. Donors were largely white British and mainly female; clonal diversity was possibly underestimated.

CDR1 and CDR2 (germline): SGHAT, FQNNGV. With V trimmed by 5 bases and J by 5 bases, 11 bases remained unmatched. CDR3 length: 15 amino acids. As concerns this clone: Its target is not known.

Sequencing used immunoSEQ multiplex PCR; TCRdb keeps in-frame clones, though not all of them. The sample includes roughly 100,000 clones, approximately 86% of them seen just once. This chain connects TRBV11-2 to TRBJ2-7; 8 bases match TRBD1. The TCR originated in an adult who received the MenACWY meningococcal vaccine as a control. The sample consisted of peripheral blood, taken 28 days after the second dose of the MenACWY control vaccine. The CDR3 nucleotides are TGTGCCAGCAGCGCCAGACAGGGGAGTCTCCACGAGCAGTACTTC. Protein product: CASSARQGSLHEQYF. Variable domain in full (rest from reference TRBV11-2 and TRBJ2-7): EAGVAQSPRYKIIEKRQSVAFWCNPISGHATLYWYQQILGQGPKLLIQFQNNGVVDDSQLPKDRFSAERLKGVDSTLKIQPAKLEDSAVYLCASSARQGSLHEQYFGPGTRLTVT.